The clone carrying this TCR beta chain was detected a few times. The antigen remains unidentified. The data are from a study of CD8 T cells in ankylosing spondylitis. Study-wide findings and caveats: Typical of ankylosing spondylitis blood, it appeared, was a TCR beta motif of roughly eight highly homologous variants. Significant enrichment of disease-linked clones was reportedly seen in matched ankylosing spondylitis synovial fluid. Disease-linked clones were CD8+ and relatively rare in peripheral blood.

The CDR3 spans 17 residues. V was clipped by 2 bases and J by 1 base, with 15 bases between them. Researchers built TCR beta libraries using quantitative 5'-RACE with molecular barcodes. TCRdb recomputed calls from the 5' RACE reads with MiXCR, one row per CDR3 protein. The sample has roughly 670,000 distinct CDR3 sequences, roughly 19% seen once; the top ten hold 19%. Sequencing input: blood, either unsorted or a sorted T cell fraction (not recorded which). The J gene is TRBJ2-4, the V gene TRBV12-3 or TRBV12-4, with D tentatively TRBD2 (6 bases). This TCR derives from a male donor with ankylosing spondylitis. CDR3: CASSLFGYRGAKNIQYF. CDR3 sequence (DNA): TGTGCCAGCAGTTTATTCGGGTATCGGGGGGCCAAAAACATTCAGTACTTC.